This entry lists 10 T cell receptor beta chains sequenced from one sample in a study of shared clonotypes between healthy human individuals. Here immunoSEQ multiplex PCR was the method, and the copy in TCRdb shows in-frame clones only, minus some. The data contain about 520,000 clones, about 72% of them seen just once; the ten biggest clones take up around 13%. The sample consisted of PBMCs. These receptors were obtained from a woman aged 40 to 50 in good health. Some clones in this sample may be carry-over from other donors' samples.

The chain uses TRBV6-1 and TRBJ1-4, with a possible D match to TRBD1 (6 bases). The CDR3 is 14 residues long. V lost 2 bases and J lost 6, with 10 bases in between. In germline, CDR1 is MNHNS, CDR2 SASEGT. CDR3 bases: TGTGCCAGCAGTGAAACGTCAGGGGATGAAAAACTGTTTTTT. Its translation: CASSETSGDEKLFF.

V gene TRBV28 combines with J gene TRBJ1-2, with TRBD1 as a possible D gene (5 bases). The CDR3 totals 14 residues. Germline CDR1 MDHEN, CDR2 SYDVKM. V was pared by 6 bases and J by 1 base, with 12 bases between. The CDR3 protein is CASSPMGDNYGYTF. The CDR3 DNA sequence: TGTGCCAGCAGCCCAATGGGGGATAACTATGGCTACACCTTC.

This clone was found once. The chain employs TRBV2 and TRBJ2-5; weak D call: TRBD1 (7 bases). V shed 7 bases and J shed 5 bases, with 14 bases lying between them. CDR3 size: 13 residues. From germline, CDR1 is SNHLY and CDR2 FYNNEI. The CDR3 bases are TGTGCCAGCAACGGACAGGCGGGGGAGACCCAGTACTTC. Its translation: CASNGQAGETQYF.

CDR3 amino acids: CASRGLSGANVLTF. The CDR3 DNA is TGTGCCAGCAGGGGACTCTCTGGGGCCAACGTCCTGACTTTC. This chain joins TRBV6-1 and TRBJ2-6, with D possibly being TRBD2 (6 bases). Trimming removed 6 bases from V and 0 bases from J, with 6 bases in between. This CDR3 region has 14 residues. From germline, CDR1 is MNHNS and CDR2 SASEGT.

This chain connects TRBV4-1 to TRBJ1-2; 10 bases match TRBD1. The CDR3 runs 16 residues. The V segment lost 7 bases and the J segment 1 base; nucleotides outside the gene matches: 9. Germline V CDR1 and CDR2: MGHRA, YSYEKL. The CDR3 reads CASNPTDRGHNYGYTF. The CDR3 nucleotides are TGCGCCAGCAATCCGACCGACAGGGGGCATAACTATGGCTACACCTTC.

This clone appeared a few times. A read error may produce the germline difference seen at one junction end. This sequence joins TRBV5-4 and TRBJ1-1, with 7 bases that match TRBD1. The CDR3 length is 15 residues. CDR1 is SGHNT, CDR2 YYREEE, per germline (reference sequence). CDR3 region: CASSPDRAKDTETFF. CDR3 nucleotides: TGTGCCAGCAGTCCCGACAGGGCTAAGGACACTGAAACTTTCTTT.

The rearrangement uses TRBV11-2 and TRBJ2-2; D tentatively reads TRBD1 or TRBD2 (6 bases each). The CDR3 loop spans 15 amino acids. V lost 2 bases to trimming and J lost 1 base, with 8 bases between them. CDR1 and CDR2 (germline): SGHAT, FQNNGV. CDR3 in amino acids: CASSLRGLNTGELFF. CDR3 DNA: TGTGCCAGCAGCTTACGGGGGCTGAACACCGGGGAGCTGTTTTTT.

This clone appeared a few times. The chain joins TRBV5-1 to TRBJ2-5; 7 positions match TRBD1. Germline values: CDR1 SGHRS, CDR2 YFSETQ. CDR3 length equals 15 residues. The ends lost 0 bases at V and 3 bases at J; junction bases unmatched: 5. CDR3 in amino acids: CASSLVGTDKETQYF. CDR3 DNA: TGCGCCAGCAGCTTGGTCGGGACAGATAAAGAGACCCAGTACTTC.

This clone was counted at least ten times. V is TRBV4-2 and J is TRBJ2-1; 13 bases are a match to TRBD2. V shed 4 bases and J 7 bases; nucleotides not matched to a gene: 7. The CDR3 sequence is 16 residues long. CDR1 LGHNA and CDR2 YNFKEQ come from the germline V gene. In nucleotides, the CDR3 is TGTGCCAGCAGCCGGCCGGGACTAGCGGGAAGTAATGAGCAGTTCTTC. Translating it yields CASSRPGLAGSNEQFF.

The V call is TRBV19, the J call TRBJ2-1, with 11 bases matching TRBD2. V dropped 9 bases and J dropped 2; count of bases not matched to a gene: 6. The CDR3 length is 15 residues. In germline, CDR1 is LNHDA, CDR2 SQIVND (reference sequence). CDR3 residues: CASHRTSGPYNEQFF. The DNA for the CDR3 is TGTGCCAGCCATAGGACTAGCGGGCCCTACAATGAGCAGTTCTTC.